The next 5 T cell receptor beta chains were all read from a single sample in a study of graft-versus-host responses after intestinal transplantation. The table came from immunoSEQ multiplex PCR; TCRdb's copy has only in-frame clones and leaves some out. There are approximately 89,000 clones in the sample; roughly 90% occur only once, and about 16% lies in the top ten. Sequences were derived from PBMCs, sampled about 440 days after intestinal transplant. The receptors were sampled from a human patient who received an intestinal transplant, so some T cells may come from the graft donor.

The genes are TRBV4-2 and TRBJ1-2; 8 nucleotides line up with TRBD1. The CDR3 contains 15 residues. J lost 4 bases, V lost 0 bases, and 4 bases had no gene match. Germline-derived CDR1 and CDR2 are LGHNA and YNFKEQ. CDR3 region: CASSQDPDRVYGYTF. CDR3 bases: TGTGCCAGCAGCCAAGACCCGGACAGGGTCTATGGCTACACCTTC.

This chain uses TRBV27 with TRBJ2-7; possibly TRBD2 for D (5 bases). Germline V CDR1 and CDR2: MNHEY, SMNVEV (reference sequence). Trimming cost V 9 bases and J 0 bases, with 12 bases left between them. CDR3 length equals 13 residues. CDR3 in amino acids: CASSIGDSYEQYF. The CDR3 nucleotides are TGTGCCAGTAGTATCGGGGACTCCTACGAGCAGTACTTC.

The CDR3 region has the DNA TGTGCCAGCAGCTGGGCAGGGTCGGGAAACACCATATATTTT. The encoded protein is CASSWAGSGNTIYF. This chain connects TRBV11-2 to TRBJ1-3, with a weak D call TRBD1 (5 bases). CDR3 length: 14 residues. The V end was cut by 4 bases, the J end by 4 bases, with 11 bases between. CDR1 is SGHAT, CDR2 FQNNGV, per germline.

This chain connects TRBV4-2 to TRBJ1-2; TRBD1 might be the D (5 bases). Trimming pared 0 bases from V and 2 bases from J, leaving 7 bases between. The CDR3 length is 14 residues. Germline loops: CDR1 LGHNA, CDR2 YNFKEQ. CDR3 loop: CASSQDWGNYGYTF. CDR3 DNA: TGTGCCAGCAGCCAAGATTGGGGCAACTATGGCTACACCTTC.

The chain recombines TRBV11-2 with TRBJ1-2; 10 positions agree with TRBD1. Germline CDR1 and CDR2: SGHAT and FQNNGV. CDR3 size: 16 residues. V gave up 5 bases and J gave up 5 bases; unmatched junction bases: 11. Here the CDR3 DNA reads TGTGCCAGCAGCGGCCGGGACAGGGGAAAGGAATATGGCTACACCTTC. Its translation is CASSGRDRGKEYGYTF. Variable domain in full (rest from reference TRBV11-2 and TRBJ1-2): EAGVAQSPRYKIIEKRQSVAFWCNPISGHATLYWYQQILGQGPKLLIQFQNNGVVDDSQLPKDRFSAERLKGVDSTLKIQPAKLEDSAVYLCASSGRDRGKEYGYTFGSGTRLTVV.